This T cell receptor beta chain emerged from a study of control samples from healthy donors and cancer patients. V lost 0 bases and J lost 3, with 10 bases in between. Germline V gene sequence: CDR1 SGHRS, CDR2 YFSETQ. The CDR3 contains 14 residues. Measured with immunoSEQ multiplex PCR; TCRdb has only the in-frame clones, and not every one. The repertoire has some 120,000 clones, roughly 90% of them found once; the top ten carry roughly 8.7%. The chain couples TRBV5-1 to TRBJ2-7; D ambiguous. The sequence derives from a man in his late teens or twenties in good health. Material for sequencing was blood. CDR3 amino acids: CASSLEASLYEQYF. DNA of the CDR3: TGCGCCAGCAGCTTGGAGGCTAGTCTCTACGAGCAGTACTTC.